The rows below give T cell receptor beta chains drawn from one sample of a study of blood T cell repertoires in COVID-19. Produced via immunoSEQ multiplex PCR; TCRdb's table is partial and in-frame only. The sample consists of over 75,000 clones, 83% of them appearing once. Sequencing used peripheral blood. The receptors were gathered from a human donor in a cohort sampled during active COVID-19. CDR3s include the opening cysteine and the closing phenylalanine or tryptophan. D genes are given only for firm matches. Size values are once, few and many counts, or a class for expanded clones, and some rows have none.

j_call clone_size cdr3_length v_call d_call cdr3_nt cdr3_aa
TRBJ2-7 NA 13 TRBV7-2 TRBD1 TGTGCCAGCAGCTGGACAGGTTCCTACGAGCAGTACTTC CASSWTGSYEQYF
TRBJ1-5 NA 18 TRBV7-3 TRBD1 TGTGCCAGCAGCTTACTTTTGGTTGGGGACAGGCCCAATCAGCCCCAGCATTTT CASSLLLVGDRPNQPQHF
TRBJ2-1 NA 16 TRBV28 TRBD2 TGTGCCAGCAGTTTGGGTGGGGCTAGCGGGGACCATGAGCAGTTCTTC CASSLGGASGDHEQFF
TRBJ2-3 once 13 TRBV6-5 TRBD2 TGTGCCAGCAGTTTGGGGGGGTCGGATACGCAGTATTTT CASSLGGSDTQYF
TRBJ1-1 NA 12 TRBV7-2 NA TGTGCCAGCAGCTTACATCACACTGAAGCTTTCTTT CASSLHHTEAFF
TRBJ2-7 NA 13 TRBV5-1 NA TGCGCCAGCAGCCCCGAGGGATCCTACGAGCAGTACTTC CASSPEGSYEQYF
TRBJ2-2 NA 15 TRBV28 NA TGTGCCAGCAGTTACGGGAGTCCGAACACCGGGGAGCTGTTTTTT CASSYGSPNTGELFF
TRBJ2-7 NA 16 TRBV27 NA TGTGCCAGCAGTTTAAATGGGGCGGCGAGCTCCTACGAGCAGTACTTC CASSLNGAASSYEQYF
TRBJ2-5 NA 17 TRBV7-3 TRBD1 TGTGCCAGCAGTTACGCCCCAAGAGGACAGGGACAAGAGACCCAGTACTTC CASSYAPRGQGQETQYF
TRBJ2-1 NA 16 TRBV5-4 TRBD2 TGTGCCAGCAGCTTAGGTCTAGCGGCGACCTACAATGAGCAGTTCTTC CASSLGLAATYNEQFF
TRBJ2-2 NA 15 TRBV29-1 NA TGCAGCGTTACCCGGGACTCAGGCGGCACCGGGGAGCTGTTTTTT CSVTRDSGGTGELFF
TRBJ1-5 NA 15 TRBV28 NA TGTGCCAGCAGTCCGACGGGAGGGATTCTTCAGCCCCAGCATTTT CASSPTGGILQPQHF
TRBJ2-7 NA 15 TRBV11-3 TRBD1 TGTGCCAGCAGCCGGGGACAGTCCCTGGACTACGAGCAGTACTTC CASSRGQSLDYEQYF
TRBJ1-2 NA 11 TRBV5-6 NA TGTGCCAGCAGCCTACTGGATGGCTACACCTTC CASSLLDGYTF
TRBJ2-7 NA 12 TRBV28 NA TGTGCCAGCAGTCAGTCAGTCTACGAGCAGTACTTC CASSQSVYEQYF
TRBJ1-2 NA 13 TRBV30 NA TGTGCCTGGAGTGTAGGGGGGGAGGATGGCTACACCTTC CAWSVGGEDGYTF
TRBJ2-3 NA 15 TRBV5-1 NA TGCGCCAGCAGCTTAGACAGCCCTAGCACAGATACGCAGTATTTT CASSLDSPSTDTQYF
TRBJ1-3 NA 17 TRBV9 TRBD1 TGTGCCAGCAGCCTCGAGGCAGGACAGGGGAGTGGAAACACCATATATTTT CASSLEAGQGSGNTIYF
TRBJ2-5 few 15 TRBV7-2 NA TGTGCCAGCAGCAACGGAGACAGGATACAAGAGACCCAGTACTTC CASSNGDRIQETQYF
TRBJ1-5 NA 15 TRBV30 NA TGTGCCTGGAGAGGCGAGACAGATAGCAATCAGCCCCAGCATTTT CAWRGETDSNQPQHF
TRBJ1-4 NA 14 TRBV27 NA TGTGCCAGCAGTCAATACAGTGAAAATGAAAAACTGTTTTTT CASSQYSENEKLFF
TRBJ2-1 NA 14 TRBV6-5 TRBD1 TGTGCCAGCGGCCGCGGACAGGTGATCAATGAGCAGTTCTTC CASGRGQVINEQFF
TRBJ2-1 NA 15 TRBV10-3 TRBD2 TGTGCCATCAGGGACGGGACTAGCGAGAACAATGAGCAGTTCTTC CAIRDGTSENNEQFF
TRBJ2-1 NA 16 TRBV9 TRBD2 TGTGCCAGCAGCGCTAGGACTAGCGGGGGCTACAATGAGCAGTTCTTC CASSARTSGGYNEQFF
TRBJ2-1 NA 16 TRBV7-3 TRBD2 TGTGCCAGCAGCCAAATGGGACTAGCGGGAATGAATGAGCAGTTCTTC CASSQMGLAGMNEQFF
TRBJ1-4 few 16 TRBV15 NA TGTGCCACCAGCAGAGATCCCGGACAGAAATCTGAAAAACTGTTTTTT CATSRDPGQKSEKLFF
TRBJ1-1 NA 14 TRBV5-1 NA TGCGCCAGCAGCTTGGATAGCAGGAACACTGAAGCTTTCTTT CASSLDSRNTEAFF
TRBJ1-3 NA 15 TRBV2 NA TGTGCCAGCAGCCAAGTCCCAGGGAGGGGAAACACCATATATTTT CASSQVPGRGNTIYF
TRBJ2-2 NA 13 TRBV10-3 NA TGTGCCATCAGTGAGCTTAGTGGCGGGGAGCTGTTTTTT CAISELSGGELFF
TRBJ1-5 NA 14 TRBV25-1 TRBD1 TGTGCCAGCTCCCGACAGGGATCCAATCAGCCCCAGCATTTT CASSRQGSNQPQHF
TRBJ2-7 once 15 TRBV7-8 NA TGTGCCAGCAGCTTAGGCGCAGGTTACTCCTACGAGCAGTACTTC CASSLGAGYSYEQYF
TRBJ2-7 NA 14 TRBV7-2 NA TGTGCCAGCAGCTTAATTCTATCTCTCCACGAGCAGTACTTC CASSLILSLHEQYF
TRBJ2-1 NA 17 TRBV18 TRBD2 TGTGCCAGCTCACCAACCCTAACCAGCGGGAGAACCGATGAGCAGTTCTTC CASSPTLTSGRTDEQFF
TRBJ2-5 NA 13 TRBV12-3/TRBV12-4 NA TGTGCCAGCAGCTCACTGGCCCGGGGGACCCAGTACTTC CASSSLARGTQYF
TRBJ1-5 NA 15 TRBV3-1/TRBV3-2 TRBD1 TGTGCCAGCAGCCAGGGTTGGGACAGCCGGCAGCCCCAGCATTTT CASSQGWDSRQPQHF
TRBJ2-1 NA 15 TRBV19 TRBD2 TGTGCCAGTACTAAGCGACTAGCGGGATATAATGAGCAGTTCTTC CASTKRLAGYNEQFF
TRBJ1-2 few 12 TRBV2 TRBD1 TGTGCCAGCAGCAGGGACAGGGGCGGCTACACCTTC CASSRDRGGYTF
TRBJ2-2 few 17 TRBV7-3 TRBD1 TGTGCCAGCAGCTTACGGGGGACAGGGGGCGGATCCGGGGAGCTGTTTTTT CASSLRGTGGGSGELFF
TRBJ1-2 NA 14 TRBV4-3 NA TGCGCCAGCAGCCAAGTTAGGGGCGACTATGGCTACACCTTC CASSQVRGDYGYTF